The 25 T cell receptor beta chains below come from one sample, sequenced in a study of cytotoxic CD8 clonotypes in ibrutinib-treated CLL. This table comes from immunoSEQ multiplex PCR, and its TCRdb copy is limited to in-frame clones, with some not included. The table records tens of thousands of clones, about three quarters of them present only once. This specimen was PBMCs, taken after 24 months of ibrutinib treatment. The origin of the receptors is a human donor with chronic lymphocytic leukemia.

This clone has a handful of counts. The J gene is TRBJ1-2, the V gene TRBV30; tentative D call: TRBD1 (5 bases). The CDR3 runs 13 residues. Germline V gives CDR1 GTSNPN, CDR2 SVGIG (reference sequence). The V end was cut by 0 bases, the J end by 8 bases, with 13 bases between. CDR3: CAWSVISGTGYTF. The CDR3 nucleotides are TGTGCCTGGAGTGTAATATCCGGGACGGGCTACACCTTC.

The rearrangement uses TRBV2 and TRBJ1-2, with D uncertain. Deletions cut 6 bases from V and 5 bases from J, with 13 bases between. The germline gives CDR1 SNHLY, CDR2 FYNNEI. This CDR3 region has 13 residues. The CDR3 nucleotides are TGTGCCAGCAGGCACCGGGATTCTTATGGCTACACCTTC. It codes for CASRHRDSYGYTF.

This chain links TRBV10-2 with TRBJ2-7, with 7 bases matching TRBD2. This CDR3 is 17 amino acids long. Losses at the gene ends were 2 bases for V and 0 bases for J; bases not matched to a gene: 10. Germline-derived CDR1 and CDR2 are WSHSY and SAAADI. This CDR3 is CASSEPPVGGISYEQYF. The CDR3 nucleotides are TGCGCCAGCAGTGAGCCGCCGGTCGGGGGGATCTCCTACGAGCAGTACTTC.

Remarks on this clone: Additional DNA sequences in this sample encode the identical CDR3. This chain joins TRBV6-5 and TRBJ1-1; the D is unclear. V lost 7 bases, J lost 0 bases, and 15 bases lay in between. CDR1 and CDR2 (germline): MNHEY, SVGAGI. This CDR3 has 15 amino acids. CDR3 nucleotides: TGTGCCAGCAATAAGGGAGGGCAGCTGAACACTGAAGCTTTCTTT. Amino acids: CASNKGGQLNTEAFF.

The chain recombines TRBV2 with TRBJ1-5; D is undetermined. Trimming shortened V by 3 bases and J by 6 bases, and 9 bases separated the two germline ends. This CDR3 spans 13 amino acids. Germline CDR1 reads SNHLY; CDR2 reads FYNNEI. CDR3 residues: CASSDRYAQPQHF. CDR3 nucleotide sequence: TGTGCCAGCAGTGATAGGTACGCTCAGCCCCAGCATTTT.

The V and J genes are TRBV5-1 and TRBJ1-2, with TRBD1 matching over 11 bases. J gave up 3 bases and V 4 bases, and 5 bases lay outside the gene matches. CDR3 length: 15 residues. Germline loops: CDR1 SGHRS, CDR2 YFSETQ. The CDR3 here is CASSLGQGAHYGYTF. CDR3 bases: TGCGCCAGCAGCCTAGGACAGGGGGCTCACTATGGCTACACCTTC.

The chain uses TRBV29-1 and TRBJ2-1; 10 nucleotides match TRBD2. Germline lookup yields CDR1 SQVTM and CDR2 ANQGSEA. CDR3 length: 14 residues. After removal of 7 bases from V and 9 bases from J, the junction contained 12 bases not matched to a gene. CDR3 in DNA: TGCAGCGCTGGCGCGTCTAGCGGGGGAGGTGAGCAGTTCTTC. This codes for CSAGASSGGGEQFF.

The chain links TRBV29-1 to TRBJ2-5, with D possibly being TRBD1 or TRBD2 (5 bases each). The CDR3 length is 11 residues. V was trimmed by 5 bases and J by 4 bases, leaving 8 bases between them. Germline assignment: CDR1 SQVTM and CDR2 ANQGSEA. In nucleotides, the CDR3 is TGCAGCGTTCGTGGGGGAGAGACCCAGTACTTC. Amino acid sequence: CSVRGGETQYF.

This clone was observed a few times. The chain links TRBV28 to TRBJ1-4, with 7 bases matching TRBD1. CDR1 and CDR2 (germline): MDHEN, SYDVKM. Trimming took 3 bases from V and 8 from J; bases not matched to a gene: 9. The CDR3 spans 15 residues. CDR3 bases: TGTGCCAGCAGTTTCTTGGAGGGGGCAGGGGAAAAACTGTTTTTT. Amino acids: CASSFLEGAGEKLFF.

The chain uses TRBV6-1 and TRBJ2-5; D may be TRBD1 (5 bases). This CDR3 region has 15 residues. The V end lost 3 bases, the J end lost 9 bases, and 20 bases lay between the germline ends. CDR1 is MNHNS, CDR2 SASEGT, per germline. The CDR3 DNA is TGTGCCAGCAGTGACCAGGGCAGGGCAGAACTCGCCCAGTACTTC. It yields the protein CASSDQGRAELAQYF.

The chain carries TRBV5-1 and TRBJ2-7; 7 nucleotides line up with TRBD2. CDR3 length: 13 amino acids. Germline V gives CDR1 SGHRS, CDR2 YFSETQ. The junction had 7 bases not matched to a gene; V was cut back by 7 bases and J by 3 bases. The CDR3 sequence is CASGTLAGYEQYF. The CDR3, as DNA: TGCGCCAGCGGGACTTTAGCGGGCTACGAGCAGTACTTC. The whole variable domain, filled in from reference TRBV5-1 and TRBJ2-7, reads KAGVTQTPRYLIKTRGQQVTLSCSPISGHRSVSWYQQTPGQGLQFLFEYFSETQRNKGNFPGRFSGRQFSNSRSEMNVSTLELGDSALYLCASGTLAGYEQYFGPGTRLTVT.

This sequence joins TRBV28 and TRBJ2-2, with 8 bases fitting TRBD2. Per the germline V gene, CDR1 is MDHEN and CDR2 is SYDVKM. This CDR3 region has 18 residues. Germline trimming cut 2 bases from V and 4 bases from J; bases unmatched to any gene: 12. The CDR3 bases are TGTGCCAGCAGTTTAAGTCTGGCAATCGGGGGGGGCACCGGGGAGCTGTTTTTT. Translated: CASSLSLAIGGGTGELFF.

The rearrangement joins TRBV9 to TRBJ1-1; D unresolved. The CDR3 consists of 14 residues. The V end lost 0 bases, the J end lost 3 bases, and 9 bases lay between the germline ends. Germline V gene sequence: CDR1 SGDLS, CDR2 YYNGEE. Here the CDR3 reads CASSVAGRDTEAFF. The DNA for the CDR3 is TGTGCCAGCAGCGTAGCGGGGAGGGACACTGAAGCTTTCTTT. Variable domain in full (rest from reference TRBV9 and TRBJ1-1): DSGVTQTPKHLITATGQRVTLRCSPRSGDLSVYWYQQSLDQGLQFLIQYYNGEERAKGNILERFSAQQFPDLHSELNLSSLELGDSALYFCASSVAGRDTEAFFGQGTRLTVV.

This clone appeared a few times. The chain uses TRBV2 and TRBJ2-3; 7 positions agree with TRBD2. The junction had 5 bases not matched to a gene; V was cut back by 2 bases and J by 3 bases. The CDR3 sequence is 15 residues long. Per germline, CDR1 SNHLY and CDR2 FYNNEI. The DNA for the CDR3 is TGTGCCAGCAGTGAACAGGGAGCGGGAACAGATACGCAGTATTTT. Translated, it gives CASSEQGAGTDTQYF. The full variable domain, its missing parts supplied by reference TRBV2 and TRBJ2-3, is EPEVTQTPSHQVTQMGQEVILRCVPISNHLYFYWYRQILGQKVEFLVSFYNNEISEKSEIFDDQFSVERPDGSNFTLKIRSTKLEDSAMYFCASSEQGAGTDTQYFGPGTRLTVL.

The J gene is TRBJ1-1, the V gene TRBV28; D not resolved. Trimming took 4 bases from V and 7 from J, leaving 7 bases between them. This CDR3 comprises 11 residues. In germline, CDR1 is MDHEN, CDR2 SYDVKM. The CDR3 is CASSSAGEAFF. In DNA form, the CDR3 reads TGTGCCAGCAGTTCGGCGGGTGAAGCTTTCTTT.

The V call is TRBV27, the J call TRBJ2-7, with D hard to call. The germline V gene encodes CDR1 MNHEY and CDR2 SMNVEV (reference sequence). The CDR3 runs 13 residues. Trimming removed 6 bases from V and 0 bases from J, with 9 bases in between. The CDR3 DNA follows: TGTGCCAGCAGGCCAGGAGACTCCTACGAGCAGTACTTC. This translates into CASRPGDSYEQYF.

This sequence joins TRBV28 and TRBJ2-1, with 8 bases aligning to TRBD2. This CDR3 spans 17 amino acids. Losses at the gene ends were 2 bases for V and 8 bases for J; bases not matched to a gene: 14. CDR1 and CDR2 from the germline V gene are MDHEN and SYDVKM. DNA for the CDR3: TGTGCCAGCAGTTTACGCGTCGGATACGGGGGGGCGGATGAGCAGTTCTTC. Translated, it gives CASSLRVGYGGADEQFF.

This chain's CDR3 is CASQGDWGSPYNEQFF. In DNA, the CDR3 is TGTGCCAGTCAAGGGGACTGGGGGTCACCCTACAATGAGCAGTTCTTC. V and J are TRBV19 and TRBJ2-1; tentatively, D is TRBD2 (6 bases). Germline V gene sequence: CDR1 LNHDA, CDR2 SQIVND (reference sequence). V shed 8 bases and J shed 2 bases, with 19 bases lying between them. The CDR3 has 16 residues.

The chain employs TRBV21-1 and TRBJ2-1; no check of the table's D call, TRBD1, against the DNA was made. TRBV21-1 has pseudogene status. CDR3 size: 17 residues. For the CDR3, the DNA is TGTGCCAGCAGCAAAGAAGGTGGAAGGGGTAGCTACAATGAGCAGTTCTTC. Translating gives CASSKEGGRGSYNEQFF.

This clone was recorded at least ten times. The chain employs TRBV4-1 and TRBJ2-7; D perhaps matches TRBD1 (6 bases). V dropped 4 bases and J dropped 7 bases, with 14 bases sitting between them. The CDR3 runs 13 residues. CDR1 MGHRA and CDR2 YSYEKL come from the germline V gene. CDR3 sequence reads: CASSLGQSREQYF. As DNA, the CDR3 is TGCGCCAGCAGCCTCGGACAGTCTCGGGAGCAGTACTTC.

The rearrangement joins TRBV7-8 to TRBJ2-5; TRBD2 agrees at 7 bases. This CDR3 spans 17 amino acids. Looked up from germline, CDR1 is SGHVS and CDR2 is FQNEAQ. The junction had 9 bases not matched to a gene; V was cut back by 0 bases and J by 2 bases. The CDR3 region has the DNA TGTGCCAGCAGCTTAGCGCGGGGGATGGGACCGCAAGAGACCCAGTACTTC. It codes for CASSLARGMGPQETQYF.

The chain uses TRBV7-6 and TRBJ2-3; 7 bases are a match to TRBD2. J lost 2 bases, V lost 5 bases, and 13 bases had no gene match. CDR1 is SGHVS and CDR2 is FNYEAQ in the germline V gene. This CDR3 has 17 residues. The CDR3 DNA is TGTGCCAGCAGCCTTGTCTACTCCGGGGGGACCACAGATACGCAGTATTTT. It translates to CASSLVYSGGTTDTQYF.

The chain's CDR3 is CASYPGGEMNTEAFF. DNA of the CDR3: TGTGCCAGCTATCCCGGCGGGGAGATGAACACTGAAGCTTTCTTT. The rearrangement uses TRBV28 and TRBJ1-1; D remains unclear. With 8 bases removed from V and 0 bases from J, the gap between germline ends came to 16 bases. The CDR3 loop spans 15 amino acids. In germline, CDR1 is MDHEN, CDR2 SYDVKM.

This chain uses TRBV6-5 with TRBJ1-1; no reliable D call. The CDR3 has 13 residues. V shed 2 bases and J shed 8 bases, with 12 bases lying between them. Germline lookup yields CDR1 MNHEY and CDR2 SVGAGI. CDR3 bases: TGTGCCAGCAGTTACGAAGGACGCTCCGAAGCTTTCTTT. Protein product: CASSYEGRSEAFF.

The chain joins TRBV20-1 to TRBJ2-5; no clear D gene. The germline gives CDR1 DFQATT, CDR2 SNEGSKA (reference sequence). This CDR3 contains 10 residues. V lost 3 bases to trimming and J lost 5 bases, with 4 bases between them. This CDR3 reads CSASIETQYF. CDR3 DNA: TGCAGTGCTAGTATCGAGACCCAGTACTTC.